Below are 6 T cell receptor beta chains sequenced from a single sample in a study of identical twins. In TCRdb, the 5' RACE reads were re-called with MiXCR into one record per CDR3 protein. The sample records 250,000 or so distinct CDR3 sequences, approximately 7% being singletons. These data were likewise used in another study, on yellow fever vaccine responses in identical twins.

Sample: memory (CD45RO+) T cells sorted from blood. Source of these receptors: a woman between 18 and 29 years old in good health.

A few counts support this clonotype. The V call is TRBV29-1, the J call TRBJ1-2, with D unclear. With 2 bases removed from V and 4 bases from J, the gap between germline ends came to 14 bases. This CDR3 has 14 amino acids. Germline values: CDR1 SQVTM, CDR2 ANQGSEA. The CDR3 protein is CSVETPKSGYGYTF. The CDR3 region has the DNA TGCAGCGTTGAAACCCCCAAGTCGGGCTATGGCTACACCTTC. Using reference TRBV29-1 and TRBJ1-2 for the parts outside the CDR3, the full variable domain is SAVISQKPSRDICQRGTSLTIQCQVDSQVTMMFWYRQQPGQSLTLIATANQGSEATYESGFVIDKFPISRPNLTFSTLTVSNMSPEDSSIYLCSVETPKSGYGYTFGSGTRLTVV.

This clonotype was seen many times. The J gene is TRBJ2-5, the V gene TRBV3-1; D is uncertain. The CDR3 is made up of 12 amino acids. V was shortened by 3 bases and J by 5 bases, with 7 bases between the two germline ends. CDR1 LGHDT and CDR2 YNNKEL come from the germline V gene (reference sequence). The CDR3 nucleotides read TGTGCCAGCAGCCACTCCCGGGAGACCCAGTACTTC. Its protein is CASSHSRETQYF.

CDR3: CSARDAGVGTGELFF. The CDR3 DNA follows: TGCAGTGCTAGAGATGCTGGAGTCGGGACCGGGGAGCTGTTTTTT. The chain recombines TRBV20-1 with TRBJ2-2; D gene unclear. The V end lost 0 bases, the J end lost 5 bases, and 13 bases lay between the germline ends. The CDR3 is made up of 15 amino acids. The germline V gene has CDR1 DFQATT and CDR2 SNEGSKA (reference sequence).

The J gene is TRBJ2-3, the V gene TRBV25-1; 8 bases map to TRBD1. V lost 1 base and J lost 1; bases outside the gene matches: 4. Germline CDR1 and CDR2: MGHDK and SYGVNS. This CDR3 has 16 residues. This CDR3 is CASSESDRVGTDTQYF. The CDR3 coding sequence is TGTGCCAGCAGTGAATCGGACAGGGTGGGCACAGATACGCAGTATTTT.

This clonotype came up many times. This chain connects TRBV6-2 or TRBV6-3 to TRBJ2-1; D unclear. Germline-derived CDR1 and CDR2 are MNHEY and SVGEGT. With 4 bases removed from V and 2 bases from J, the gap between germline ends came to 9 bases. The CDR3 length is 14 residues. The CDR3 region is CASSSIVTYNEQFF. The CDR3 bases are TGTGCCAGCAGTTCTATAGTCACCTACAATGAGCAGTTCTTC.

Ten or more counts support this clonotype. V gene TRBV11-1 combines with J gene TRBJ1-4; 10 nucleotides agree with TRBD1. The CDR3 is made up of 18 amino acids. The V gene end was trimmed by 5 bases and the J gene end by 8 bases; junction bases not matched to a gene: 17. CDR1 is SGHAT, CDR2 FQDESV, per germline (reference sequence). The CDR3 DNA is TGTGCCAGCAGCCTATCCCGGGGACAGGGGCCCTCTCAGGAAAAACTGTTTTTT. This gives the protein CASSLSRGQGPSQEKLFF.